This T cell receptor (beta chain) came from a study of Graves' ophthalmopathy and Graves' hyperthyroidism (dated by TCRdb to 2016 to 2019). Some background on the complete study: Peripheral blood was collected at initial diagnosis, prior to any treatment. The study used signatures of the TCR beta repertoire to tell Graves' ophthalmopathy apart from Graves' hyperthyroidism and to predict which patients would progress to ophthalmopathy. In total, around 140 blood samples were TCR-sequenced: fewer than 50 ophthalmopathy, over 70 hyperthyroidism and some 17 hyperthyroidism-to-ophthalmopathy patients. To explore V-J signatures distinguishing ophthalmopathy from hyperthyroidism, a discovery set of about a hundred patients (fewer than 45 ophthalmopathy, 57 stable hyperthyroidism) was enrolled. An independent validation cohort was composed of fewer than 20 hyperthyroidism patients and 15 to 17 patients who later progressed from hyperthyroidism to ophthalmopathy. In roughly six hyperthyroidism patients, the T-cell repertoire of thyroid tissue was compared with the T-cell repertoire of blood. Once sampling was done, hyperthyroidism patients were given methimazole at a starting dose of 30 mg daily, while ophthalmopathy patients were given high-dose intravenous methylprednisolone. The paper as a whole reports these results and caveats: Among expanded thyroid clonotypes with frequency above 0.001, most also showed up in blood, which suggests that blood repertoires may reflect the thyroid immune response. In cross-validation, the 13-signature model distinguished ophthalmopathy from stable hyperthyroidism with 87.88% sensitivity and 81.08% specificity, while in the test set the corresponding values were approximately 79% and 70%. In validation, the model predicted ophthalmopathy progression with less than 71% sensitivity and 72.22% specificity; roughly 12 predicted patients were CT-confirmed with GO in a median of 6.5 months. Sample size was not statistically predetermined, and group allocation was not concealed from the investigators.

Measured from the cysteine to the phenylalanine, the CDR3 is 14 residues long. Of all the DNA, just the CDR3 is kept, 42 bases in frame from base 1. V drops 2 bases and J drops 5 bases, leaving 15 bases in between. For CDR1 and CDR2, the germline V gene (reference sequence) lists DFQATT and SNEGSKA. TCR beta CDR3 regions were amplified from RNA transcripts for repertoire sequencing. HTBI primers and the Qiagen OneStep RT-PCR kit were used in a first-round RT-PCR, which was followed by a second-round multiplex PCR, size selection and purification. Libraries were sequenced paired-end with 100 bp reads on an Illumina HiSeq2000. In the original analysis: SOAPnuke was used to process the reads, removing any read that contained adapters or uncalled bases, had a mean Phred below 15, or lacked an exact match to the constant primer or identifier. COPE v1.2.5 was used to merge high-quality paired reads. Each unique nucleotide sequence was defined as a clonotype, and clonotypes were aligned to IMGT TRB V, D and J references with MiTCR v1.1. Analysis was restricted to V-J combinations with a frequency above 0.0001, which covered about 99% of repertoires. For each V-J combination, a TCR clonal expansion and chaos score was defined as the ratio of F50 clonal expansion to chaos observed in the TCRdist matrix. Features were reduced by Welch's t-statistics and random forest to 10 to 15 V-J combinations, which fed a naive Bayes classifier. Thyroid-blood repertoire similarity was quantified with the Morisita-Horn index. The public reads were reprocessed in TCRdb via fastp at Q25 and MiXCR, keeping in-frame beta chains. A single entry per CDR3 protein holds the most common genes and DNA from its merged rows. The V and J calls come from TCRdb's annotation, not from the publication. This sample holds about 370,000 distinct CDR3 sequences; roughly 15% were observed only once. 2.4% of the sample is taken by the ten largest.

Stable hyperthyroidism was defined as no progression to ophthalmopathy within 18 months of follow-up. Hyperthyroidism patients were newly diagnosed, with disease duration under 2 months, and aged 18 to 65 years. Anyone with other autoimmune diseases, uncontrolled infections, pregnancy or lactation was excluded from the study. Diagnosis was based on clinical symptoms, serum thyroxine, TRAb, thyroid ultrasound and orbital computed tomography. PBMCs were isolated from about 10 ml of fresh peripheral blood by Ficoll-Paque density gradient centrifugation. Total RNA was extracted with Trizol reagent and quality-checked on an Agilent 2100 Bioanalyzer. This clonotype has a count of ten or more. What antigen it recognizes has not been identified. Base-call qualities are not available, and no considerably larger clone is one nucleotide away.

The TCR comes from an adult woman with stable Graves' hyperthyroidism. The sequenced sample was peripheral blood. The chain uses TRBV20-1 and TRBJ2-5; the D gene is perhaps TRBD2, from 6 matching bases. For the CDR3, the sequence is CSARRDSGLETQYF. The nucleotides read TGCAGTGCTAGAAGGGACTCAGGATTGGAGACCCAGTACTTC.